One and the same sample provided the 32 T cell receptor beta chains below, sequenced in a study of CD8 T cells in Susac syndrome. An input of roughly 0.45 to 1 ug of RNA was subjected to reverse transcription using random hexamers. TCRdb reprocessed the immunoSEQ multiplex PCR reads with MiXCR, giving one entry per CDR3 protein. The repertoire has under 200,000 distinct CDR3 sequences, approximately 96% of them found once; the top ten carry around 0.14%. The sequenced material came from CD4+ T cells from PBMCs. The source of these receptors is a human donor in good health.

This chain connects TRBV4-3 to TRBJ2-7, with 10 bases lining up with TRBD2. V gave up 1 base and J gave up 0 bases; unmatched junction bases: 3. The CDR3 spans 16 residues. Germline V CDR1 and CDR2: LGHNA, YSLEER. DNA of the CDR3: TGCGCCAGCAGCCAAGCCCTAGCGGGGGTCTCCTACGAGCAGTACTTC. Protein: CASSQALAGVSYEQYF.

This clonotype has just one count. This sequence joins TRBV5-1 and TRBJ1-2; D is unresolved. Germline CDR1 is SGHRS and CDR2 is YFSETQ. Between the trimmed V and J ends, which lost 4 bases and 4 bases, there was a span of 8 bases. There are 12 residues in the CDR3. The CDR3 reads CASSPGSYGYTF. The CDR3 DNA sequence: TGCGCCAGCAGCCCCGGGTCCTATGGCTACACCTTC.

The rearrangement joins TRBV2 to TRBJ1-1; no clear D. The CDR3 runs to 13 residues. Germline CDR1 is SNHLY and CDR2 is FYNNEI. The germline V and J ends were trimmed by 5 bases and 0 bases, with 7 bases remaining between them. CDR3 residues: CASSSNMNTEAFF. The CDR3 nucleotides read TGTGCCAGCAGTTCAAACATGAACACTGAAGCTTTCTTT.

The DNA for the CDR3 is TGCAGCGTTGCGAGAACAGGGGGGGACTATGGCTACACCTTC. Its translation: CSVARTGGDYGYTF. The gene calls are TRBV29-1 and TRBJ1-2; 8 bases agree with TRBD1. Trimming cost V 4 bases and J 3 bases; bases outside gene matches: 7. This CDR3 has 14 amino acids. Germline lookup yields CDR1 SQVTM and CDR2 ANQGSEA.

The chain recombines TRBV7-2 with TRBJ2-7; D uncertain. The CDR3 covers 13 residues. Germline V CDR1 and CDR2: SGHTA, FQGNSA. Trimming removed 5 bases at V and 2 bases at J, with 10 bases between. The CDR3 region has the DNA TGTGCCAGCAGCGGATCCGGGCCCTACGAGCAGTACTTC. This translates into CASSGSGPYEQYF.

The J gene is TRBJ2-7, the V gene TRBV7-2; 11 bases match TRBD2. Per germline, CDR1 SGHTA and CDR2 FQGNSA. V lost 4 bases, J lost 7 bases, and 6 bases stayed unmatched. This CDR3 comprises 14 residues. CDR3 in amino acids: CASSSTSGAREQYF. The CDR3 DNA is TGTGCCAGCAGCTCGACTAGCGGGGCCAGGGAGCAGTACTTC. Based on the CDR3 plus reference TRBV7-2 and TRBJ2-7, the full variable domain is GAGVSQSPSNKVTEKGKDVELRCDPISGHTALYWYRQSLGQGLEFLIYFQGNSAPDKSGLPSDRFSAERTGGSVSTLTIQRTQQEDSAVYLCASSSTSGAREQYFGPGTRLTVT.

The chain combines TRBV29-1 with TRBJ2-7, with D possibly TRBD2 on 6 matching bases. Germline CDR1 SQVTM, CDR2 ANQGSEA. Trimming stripped 6 bases from V and 3 bases from J, with 12 bases between. The CDR3 totals 12 residues. The CDR3 spells CSVLDGSYEQYF. The CDR3 DNA follows: TGCAGCGTACTGGACGGGAGCTACGAGCAGTACTTC.

The chain recombines TRBV29-1 with TRBJ1-2, with 8 bases matching TRBD1. Trimming removed 1 base from V and 4 bases from J; junction bases left unmatched: 5. Germline CDR1 reads SQVTM; CDR2 reads ANQGSEA. CDR3 length: 14 amino acids. The CDR3 coding sequence is TGCAGCGTTGAAGGGACAGGGAGCCTCTATGGCTACACCTTC. It yields the protein CSVEGTGSLYGYTF.

This clonotype was found once. The V and J genes are TRBV5-1 and TRBJ2-7, with 7 nucleotides matching TRBD1. V was clipped by 4 bases and J by 3 bases; unmatched bases: 10. Germline V CDR1 and CDR2: SGHRS, YFSETQ. This CDR3 region has 15 residues. The CDR3 coding sequence is TGCGCCAGCAGCCCGGGACATACAGGGGTCTACGAGCAGTACTTC. It yields the protein CASSPGHTGVYEQYF.

This clonotype appeared once. The genes are TRBV11-2 and TRBJ2-7; 9 bases match TRBD1. V dropped 1 base and J dropped 5; count of bases not matched to a gene: 6. The CDR3 runs 15 residues. In germline, CDR1 is SGHAT, CDR2 FQNNGV. The CDR3: CASSLVGQGIDEQYF. In nucleotides, the CDR3 is TGTGCCAGCAGCTTAGTGGGACAGGGAATCGACGAGCAGTACTTC.

CDR3 region: CASRGENNEQFF. CDR3 in DNA: TGTGCCAGCAGAGGTGAAAACAATGAGCAGTTCTTC. The rearrangement uses TRBV6-2 or TRBV6-3 and TRBJ2-1; no reliable D call. There are 12 residues in the CDR3. Looked up from germline, CDR1 is MNHEY and CDR2 is SVGEGT. Trimming left V 6 bases short and J 5 bases short, with 8 bases between.

J is TRBJ2-3 and V is TRBV4-3, with D unresolved. From germline, CDR1 is LGHNA and CDR2 YSLEER. Trimming pared 3 bases from V and 6 bases from J, leaving 7 bases between. The CDR3 covers 12 residues. In nucleotides, the CDR3 is TGCGCCAGCAGCCAGGAAGGGGATACGCAGTATTTT. It is translated as CASSQEGDTQYF.

This chain joins TRBV28 and TRBJ1-2, with D uncertain. Per the germline V gene, CDR1 is MDHEN and CDR2 is SYDVKM. V lost 8 bases to trimming and J lost 2 bases, with 9 bases between them. This CDR3 has 12 residues. The CDR3 bases are TGTGCCAGCCAGGACCAGAACTATGGCTACACCTTC. Translated: CASQDQNYGYTF.

This rearrangement joins TRBV12-5 to TRBJ2-2, with TRBD1 identical over 7 bases. Trimming at V came to 2 bases and at J to 7 bases, leaving 4 bases not matched to a gene. This CDR3 comprises 14 residues. Looked up from germline, CDR1 is LGHNT and CDR2 is FRNRAP. CDR3 nucleotides: TGTGCTAGTGGTTTGACAGGGGCGGGCGGGGAGCTGTTTTTT. It is translated as CASGLTGAGGELFF.

The chain is built from TRBV18 and TRBJ2-7; no clear D gene. V lost 6 bases, J lost 6 bases, and 15 bases lay in between. The CDR3 is 13 residues long. CDR1 and CDR2 from the germline V gene are KGHSH and LQKENI. This CDR3 reads CASSHDTEREQYF. CDR3 sequence (DNA): TGTGCCAGCTCCCACGATACGGAGCGCGAGCAGTACTTC.

V and J are TRBV29-1 and TRBJ1-5, with no clear D. Germline CDR1 is SQVTM and CDR2 is ANQGSEA. V was shortened by 0 bases and J by 7 bases, with 7 bases between the two germline ends. The CDR3 spans 12 residues. The CDR3 DNA sequence: TGCAGCGTTGAAGATCATGGCCAGCCCCAGCATTTT. Its translation is CSVEDHGQPQHF.

V gene TRBV20-1 combines with J gene TRBJ2-3; no clear D gene. The V end was cut by 6 bases, the J end by 7 bases, with 11 bases between. From germline, CDR1 is DFQATT and CDR2 SNEGSKA (reference sequence). The CDR3 spans 11 residues. The DNA for the CDR3 is TGCAGTGCCCGGAGAGAGAATACGCAGTATTTT. Protein: CSARRENTQYF.

The genes are TRBV15 and TRBJ1-2; D perhaps matches TRBD1 (6 bases). Per the germline V gene, CDR1 is LNHNV and CDR2 is YYDKDF (reference sequence). This CDR3 is 16 amino acids long. V lost 0 bases and J lost 4, with 15 bases in between. CDR3 bases: TGTGCCACCAGCAGAGATAGGGGGGGCGCCGGCTATGGCTACACCTTC. Its protein product is CATSRDRGGAGYGYTF.

The J gene is TRBJ2-3, the V gene TRBV29-1, with 7 bases lining up with TRBD2. With 6 bases clipped from V and 3 bases from J, the junction kept 3 bases outside the gene matches. This CDR3 has 12 amino acids. Germline-derived CDR1 and CDR2 are SQVTM and ANQGSEA. CDR3 protein: CSVGLVTDTQYF. Here the CDR3 DNA reads TGCAGCGTCGGACTAGTGACAGATACGCAGTATTTT.

This chain connects TRBV20-1 to TRBJ2-1; D perhaps matches TRBD2 (5 bases). CDR3 length equals 15 residues. CDR1 and CDR2 (germline): DFQATT, SNEGSKA (reference sequence). V was shortened by 0 bases and J by 5 bases, with 14 bases between the two germline ends. The CDR3 here is CSARDRRMGDNEQFF. The CDR3 nucleotides are TGCAGTGCTAGAGATCGAAGGATGGGAGACAATGAGCAGTTCTTC.

The chain combines TRBV3-1 with TRBJ1-2; D might be TRBD1 (5 bases). The CDR3 loop spans 13 amino acids. Deletions cut 4 bases from V and 8 bases from J, with 14 bases between. CDR1 is LGHDT and CDR2 is YNNKEL in the germline V gene (reference sequence). The CDR3, as DNA: TGTGCCAGCAGCCCAGGGTCTACGGGCGGCTACACCTTC. It specifies CASSPGSTGGYTF.

V usage is TRBV6-5 and J usage is TRBJ2-4, with 9 bases aligning to TRBD1. This CDR3 has 15 residues. The ends lost 5 bases at V and 7 bases at J; junction bases unmatched: 9. Germline values: CDR1 MNHEY, CDR2 SVGAGI. CDR3 DNA: TGTGCCAGCAGTGCCCCGGGACAGGGTTCTAACATTCAGTACTTC. It yields the protein CASSAPGQGSNIQYF.

This sequence joins TRBV5-6 and TRBJ1-1, with D possibly matching TRBD1 (5 bases). V was trimmed by 4 bases and J by 11 bases, leaving 27 bases between them. This CDR3 contains 16 residues. Germline CDR1 SGHDT, CDR2 YYEEEE. DNA of the CDR3: TGTGCCAGCAGCGTGGGACTTAGACAGAGCGGGGATGACGCTTTCTTT. This gives the protein CASSVGLRQSGDDAFF.

The rearrangement links TRBV3-1 to TRBJ1-1; D unresolved. Trimming took 0 bases from V and 0 from J, leaving 5 bases between them. The length of the CDR3 is 14 residues. Germline loops: CDR1 LGHDT, CDR2 YNNKEL (reference sequence). The CDR3 sequence is CASSQDRLNTEAFF. The CDR3 bases are TGTGCCAGCAGCCAAGATCGGCTGAACACTGAAGCTTTCTTT.

This chain joins TRBV29-1 and TRBJ1-2; D remains unclear. The ends were cut back, 3 bases at V and 6 bases at J, with 14 bases in the middle. The germline V gene encodes CDR1 SQVTM and CDR2 ANQGSEA. The CDR3 is 13 amino acids. The CDR3 is CSVESGLGHGYTF. The CDR3, as DNA: TGCAGCGTTGAGTCGGGGTTGGGTCATGGCTACACCTTC.

This chain joins TRBV21-1 and TRBJ2-7. TRBV21-1 is a documented pseudogene. The CDR3 has 13 amino acids. The DNA of the CDR3 is TGTGCCAGCAGCAAACGCCGTACCTACGAGCAGTACTTC. Encoded protein: CASSKRRTYEQYF.

This chain links TRBV5-1 with TRBJ2-7, with TRBD2 matching 12 bases. The CDR3 loop spans 16 amino acids. Trimming cost V 0 bases and J 0 bases; bases outside gene matches: 1. Germline loops: CDR1 SGHRS, CDR2 YFSETQ. The CDR3 DNA reads as TGCGCCAGCAGCTTGGGACTAGCGGGGGTCTCCTACGAGCAGTACTTC. Its translation: CASSLGLAGVSYEQYF.

The chain carries TRBV20-1 and TRBJ2-5; 7 bases fit TRBD2. The germline V gene has CDR1 DFQATT and CDR2 SNEGSKA (reference sequence). With V trimmed by 3 bases and J by 1 base, 8 bases remained unmatched. There are 15 residues in the CDR3. In DNA, the CDR3 is TGCAGTGCTAGCGGTATGAGCGGGGTCCAAGAGACCCAGTACTTC. Its protein is CSASGMSGVQETQYF.

The chain carries TRBV20-1 and TRBJ1-2, with 10 bases that match TRBD1. The CDR3 has 12 amino acids. The junction had 3 bases not matched to a gene; V was cut back by 3 bases and J by 8 bases. Germline V CDR1 and CDR2: DFQATT, SNEGSKA (reference sequence). The CDR3 region is CSARGQGMGYTF. CDR3 DNA sequence: TGCAGTGCTAGGGGACAGGGGATGGGCTACACCTTC.

This clonotype was seen a handful of times. CDR3: CASSQGGVGEKLFF. CDR3 in DNA: TGTGCCAGCAGCCAAGGGGGGGTCGGTGAAAAACTGTTTTTT. The gene calls are TRBV4-2 and TRBJ1-4, with D possibly matching TRBD1 (5 bases). Germline CDR1 reads LGHNA; CDR2 reads YNFKEQ. CDR3 length equals 14 residues. Trimming removed 1 base from V and 7 bases from J, with 10 bases in between.

The chain has TRBV24-1 and TRBJ1-6; D gene uncertain. The germline gives CDR1 KGHDR, CDR2 SFDVKD. This CDR3 has 14 residues. V lost 4 bases and J 9 bases, leaving 12 bases between the germline ends. DNA of the CDR3: TGTGCCACCAGTGACCCGGGTGTAGGTTCACCCCTCCACTTT. Protein product: CATSDPGVGSPLHF.

The genes are TRBV6-5 and TRBJ1-2; D gene uncertain. Trimming removed 6 bases at V and 4 bases at J, with 12 bases between. The CDR3 is made up of 13 amino acids. The germline V gene encodes CDR1 MNHEY and CDR2 SVGAGI. CDR3 loop: CASSADGTYGYTF. Here the CDR3 DNA reads TGTGCCAGCAGCGCCGACGGCACCTATGGCTACACCTTC.